This record concerns one TCR beta chain sequence. Its antigen is as yet unknown. The germline V gene has CDR1 SGDLS and CDR2 YYNGEE. This CDR3 comprises 15 residues. The record originates from a study of T cells expressing NK-cell markers. In the study overall: Repertoire data for TCR beta were derived from sorted T cells (CD3+CD56+NKG2C+, CD3+CD56+NKG2C- and CD3+CD56-NKG2C+). There were seven HCMV-seropositive donors and one seronegative donor among the eight sequenced.

TCR beta cDNA was made by 5'RACE template switching with UMIs. Following a re-call of the 5' RACE reads, TCRdb has one entry per CDR3 protein and lacks DNA. The sample has about 150,000 distinct CDR3 sequences; the top ten hold less than 40%. Study-wide findings and caveats: These clonotypes additionally ranked first within the CD3+CD56-NKG2C+ fraction of a few donors.

The chain carries TRBV9 and TRBJ2-1; TCRdb selects TRBD1, and the lack of DNA leaves this call unchecked. The source material was blood T cells: a sorted CD56 or NKG2C T cell subset, CD4+ or CD8+ T cells, or bulk PBMC T cells (not recorded which). This clonotype originated in a woman aged 50 to 60 in good health. CDR3 loop: CASSVGDGNYNEQFF.